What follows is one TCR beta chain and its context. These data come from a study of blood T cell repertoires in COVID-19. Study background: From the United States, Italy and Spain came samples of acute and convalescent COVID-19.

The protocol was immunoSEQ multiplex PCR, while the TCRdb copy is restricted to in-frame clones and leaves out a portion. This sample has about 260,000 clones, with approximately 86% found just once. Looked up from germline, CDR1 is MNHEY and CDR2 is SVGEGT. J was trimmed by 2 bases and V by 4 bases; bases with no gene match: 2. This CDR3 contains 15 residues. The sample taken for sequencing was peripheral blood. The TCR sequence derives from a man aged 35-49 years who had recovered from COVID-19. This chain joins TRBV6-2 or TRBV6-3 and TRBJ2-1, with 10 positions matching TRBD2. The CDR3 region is CASSSGLAPYNEQFF. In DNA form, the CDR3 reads TGTGCCAGCAGTTCGGGACTAGCGCCCTACAATGAGCAGTTCTTC.